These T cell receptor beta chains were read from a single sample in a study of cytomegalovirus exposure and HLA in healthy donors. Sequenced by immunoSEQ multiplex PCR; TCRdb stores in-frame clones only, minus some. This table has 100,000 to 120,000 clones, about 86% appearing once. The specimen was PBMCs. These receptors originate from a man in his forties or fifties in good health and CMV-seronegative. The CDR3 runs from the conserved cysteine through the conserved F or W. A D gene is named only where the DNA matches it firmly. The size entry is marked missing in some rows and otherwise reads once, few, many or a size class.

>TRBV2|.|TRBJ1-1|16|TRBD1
CASGPTLDRVVDEAFF
TGTGCCAGCGGTCCCACCCTAGACAGGGTGGTCGATGAAGCTTTCTTT
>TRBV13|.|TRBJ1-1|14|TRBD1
CASSFGQGDTEAFF
TGTGCCAGCAGCTTCGGACAGGGGGACACTGAAGCTTTCTTT
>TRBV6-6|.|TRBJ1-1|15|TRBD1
CASSYSGTGRTEAFF
TGTGCCAGCAGTTACTCCGGGACAGGGAGGACTGAAGCTTTCTTT
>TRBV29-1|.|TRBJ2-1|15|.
CSSRLSLARENEQFF
TGCAGCTCCCGTCTGAGCCTAGCGAGAGAGAATGAGCAGTTCTTC
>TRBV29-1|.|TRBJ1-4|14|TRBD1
CSVGVTGLNEKLFF
TGCAGCGTGGGAGTGACAGGGCTTAATGAAAAACTGTTTTTT
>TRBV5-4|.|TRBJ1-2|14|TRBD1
CASSAKGQGVAYTF
TGTGCCAGCAGCGCGAAGGGACAGGGGGTTGCCTACACCTTC
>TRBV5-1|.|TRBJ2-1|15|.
CASSPQSLPNNEQFF
TGCGCCAGCAGCCCACAGTCACTGCCCAACAATGAGCAGTTCTTC
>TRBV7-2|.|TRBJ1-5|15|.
CASSLESGTEQPQHF
TGTGCCAGCAGCTTAGAATCAGGGACTGAGCAGCCCCAGCATTTT
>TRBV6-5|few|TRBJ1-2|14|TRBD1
CASSYSTGGRSYTF
TGTGCCAGCAGTTACTCGACAGGGGGCCGTAGCTACACCTTC
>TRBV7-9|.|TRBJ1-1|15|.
CASRGRRALNTEAFF
TGTGCCAGCAGGGGTCGGAGGGCCCTAAACACTGAAGCTTTCTTT
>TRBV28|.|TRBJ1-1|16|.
CASTVGRGAPNTEAFF
TGTGCCAGCACCGTTGGGAGGGGGGCGCCGAACACTGAAGCTTTCTTT
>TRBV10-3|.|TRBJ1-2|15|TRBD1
CAISGPDRANYGYTF
TGTGCCATCAGTGGCCCGGACAGGGCTAACTATGGCTACACCTTC
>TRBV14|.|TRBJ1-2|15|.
CASSQAGAALYGYTF
TGTGCCAGCAGCCAAGCAGGGGCCGCCCTATATGGCTACACCTTC
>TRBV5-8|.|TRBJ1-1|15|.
CASSFGVSTDTEAFF
TGTGCCAGCAGCTTCGGGGTATCAACGGACACTGAAGCTTTCTTT
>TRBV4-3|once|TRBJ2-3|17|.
CASSQDDPRGLADTQYF
TGCGCCAGCAGCCAAGATGACCCCAGGGGTTTAGCAGATACGCAGTATTTT
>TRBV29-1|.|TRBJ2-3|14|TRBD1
CSVVVQGAKDTQYF
TGCAGCGTTGTGGTTCAGGGGGCGAAGGATACGCAGTATTTT
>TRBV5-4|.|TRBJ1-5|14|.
CASSLEGRDQPQHF
TGTGCCAGCAGCTTGGAAGGCAGGGATCAGCCCCAGCATTTT
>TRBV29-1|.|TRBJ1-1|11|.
CSVQMNTEAFF
TGCAGCGTTCAGATGAACACTGAAGCTTTCTTT
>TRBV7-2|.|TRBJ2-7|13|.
CASSLLQAYEQYF
TGTGCCAGCAGCCTACTACAGGCCTACGAGCAGTACTTC
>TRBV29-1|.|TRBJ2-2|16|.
CSVVGIRGANTGELFF
TGCAGCGTTGTAGGTATACGGGGAGCGAACACCGGGGAGCTGTTTTTT
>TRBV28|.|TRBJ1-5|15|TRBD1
CASSLSTGGRQPQHF
TGTGCCAGCAGTTTGTCTACAGGGGGCCGCCAGCCCCAGCATTTT
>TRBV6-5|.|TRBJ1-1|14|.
CASSMITEGSEAFF
TGTGCCAGCAGCATGATTACGGAGGGCTCTGAAGCTTTCTTT
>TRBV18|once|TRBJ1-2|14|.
CASSPGAGNYGYTF
TGTGCCAGCTCACCAGGCGCAGGGAACTATGGCTACACCTTC
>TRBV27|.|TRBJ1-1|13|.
CASSLMQSTEAFF
TGTGCCAGCAGTTTAATGCAGTCCACTGAAGCTTTCTTT